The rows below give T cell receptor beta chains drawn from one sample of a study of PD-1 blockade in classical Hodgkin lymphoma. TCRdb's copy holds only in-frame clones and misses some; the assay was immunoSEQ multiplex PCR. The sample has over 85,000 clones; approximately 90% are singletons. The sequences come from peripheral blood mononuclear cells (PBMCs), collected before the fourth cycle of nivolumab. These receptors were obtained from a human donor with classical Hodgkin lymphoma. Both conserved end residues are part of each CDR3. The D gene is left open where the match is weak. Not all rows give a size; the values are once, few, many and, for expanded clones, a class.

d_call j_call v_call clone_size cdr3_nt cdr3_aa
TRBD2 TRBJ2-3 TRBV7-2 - TGTGCCAGCAGCCCCAGTCTAGCGGGGATTAGCACAGATACGCAGTATTTT CASSPSLAGISTDTQYF
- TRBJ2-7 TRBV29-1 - TGCAGCGTTGTACGGGGGCGGAATCACGAGCAGTACTTC CSVVRGRNHEQYF
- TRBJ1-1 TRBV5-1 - TGCGCCAGCAGCTTGGTCACGGAGAACACTGAAGCTTTCTTT CASSLVTENTEAFF
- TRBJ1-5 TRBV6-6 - TGTGCCAGCAGTTTCTTTAGCAATCAGCCCCAGCATTTT CASSFFSNQPQHF
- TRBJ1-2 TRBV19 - TGTGCCAGTAGTATAGCTCAGGGAGGAGGTGGCTACACCTTC CASSIAQGGGGYTF
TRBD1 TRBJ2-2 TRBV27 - TGTGCCAGCAGCAAAAACAGGGGTTTCGGGACCGGGGAGCTGTTTTTT CASSKNRGFGTGELFF
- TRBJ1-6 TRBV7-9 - TGTGCCAGCAGCTTAGGCAGTGGGGCGAGCTCCTATAATTCACCCCTCCACTTT CASSLGSGASSYNSPLHF
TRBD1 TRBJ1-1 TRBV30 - TGTGCCTGGCAAGCCAGGCAGGGGGCGGTAGGCACTGAAGCTTTCTTT CAWQARQGAVGTEAFF
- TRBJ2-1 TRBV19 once TGTGCCAGTAGTATAGCCCGGTTAGCGGACAATGAGCAGTTCTTC CASSIARLADNEQFF
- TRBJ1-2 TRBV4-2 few TGTGCCAGCAGCCAAGTTAAGGGTCGGGACTATGGCTACACCTTC CASSQVKGRDYGYTF
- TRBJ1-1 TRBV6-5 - TGTGCCAGCAGCCCGGAGGGACGTCAAGCTTTCTTT CASSPEGRQAFF
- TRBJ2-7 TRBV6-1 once TGTGCCAGCATCAATTACCTCGGACTCTCCTACGAGCAGTACTTC CASINYLGLSYEQYF
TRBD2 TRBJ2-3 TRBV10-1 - TGCGCCAGCAGCCTCGGGACTAGCGGGGAGTCTAGCACAGATACGCAGTATTTT CASSLGTSGESSTDTQYF
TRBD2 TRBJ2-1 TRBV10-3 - TGTGCCATCAGTGGGGCCCATAGCGGGGTTCCCTACAATGAGCAGTTCTTC CAISGAHSGVPYNEQFF
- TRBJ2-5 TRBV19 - TGTGCCAGTAGTCTTCAAGAGACCCAGTACTTC CASSLQETQYF
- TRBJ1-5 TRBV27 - TGTGCCAGCAGCGGTGGGACGCCGAACCTCGGAAGCAATCAGCCCCAGCATTTT CASSGGTPNLGSNQPQHF
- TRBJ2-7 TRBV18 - TGTGCCAGCTCACCCCCTGGCGCCGAGCAGTACTTC CASSPPGAEQYF
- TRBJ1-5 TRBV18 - TGTGCCAGCTCACCACCGATGGGGGCCCAGCATTTT CASSPPMGAQHF
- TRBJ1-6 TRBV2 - TGTGCCAGCAGTGAAGACAGGTTGCATTCACCCCTCCACTTT CASSEDRLHSPLHF
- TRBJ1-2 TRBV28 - TGTGCCAGCAGTATTCCCCCCCCTAACTATGGCTACACCTTC CASSIPPPNYGYTF
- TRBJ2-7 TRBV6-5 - TGTGCCAGCAGTTACGGCAGGGGAGCCTACGAGCAGTACTTC CASSYGRGAYEQYF
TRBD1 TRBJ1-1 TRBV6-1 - TGTGCCAGCAGTGGGAGAACAGGGGCGTCGGTAGGAACTGAAGCTTTCTTT CASSGRTGASVGTEAFF
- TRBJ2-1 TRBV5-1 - TGCGCCAGCAGCTTGGCCGGAGGGAGTCACAATGAGCAGTTCTTC CASSLAGGSHNEQFF
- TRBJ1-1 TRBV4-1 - TGCGCCAGCAGAGACAGCCACACTGAAGCTTTCTTT CASRDSHTEAFF
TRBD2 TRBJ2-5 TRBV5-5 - TGTGCCAGCAGCCCTGGGGGGGGTCAAGAGACCCAGTACTTC CASSPGGGQETQYF
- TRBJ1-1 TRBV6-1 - TGTGCCAGCAGTGAACGGAGGGAATCGGCTTTCTTT CASSERRESAFF
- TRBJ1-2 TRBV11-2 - TGTGCCAGCAGCTTGTACAGGGCGAGCGGGTACGGCTACACCTTC CASSLYRASGYGYTF
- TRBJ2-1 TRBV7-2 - TGTGCCAGCAGCCTCCCAATCGTCGGGGTTGATGAGCAGTTCTTC CASSLPIVGVDEQFF
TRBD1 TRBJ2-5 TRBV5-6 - TGTGCCAGCAGCTCCCCATCACCGAATGACAGGGTGGAGACCCAGTACTTC CASSSPSPNDRVETQYF
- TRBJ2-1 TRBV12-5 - TGTGCTAGTGGGCCTGGGACTTACAATGAGCAGTTCTTC CASGPGTYNEQFF
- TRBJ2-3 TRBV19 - TGTGCCAGTAGTACCCCAGGAGGTACGCAGTATTTT CASSTPGGTQYF
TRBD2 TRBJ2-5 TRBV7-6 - TGTGCCAGCAGCATGCCTAGCGGGGGTGGGCGGGAGACCCAGTACTTC CASSMPSGGGRETQYF
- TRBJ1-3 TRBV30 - TGTGCCTGGACCGGCCTGGGGAACACCATATATTTT CAWTGLGNTIYF